This T cell receptor (beta chain) was sequenced during a study of cytomegalovirus exposure and HLA in healthy donors. The CDR3 has 17 residues. V lost 2 bases, J lost 3 bases, and 7 bases stayed unmatched. Germline loops: CDR1 MNHEY, CDR2 SMNVEV (reference sequence). Produced via immunoSEQ multiplex PCR; TCRdb's table is partial and in-frame only. The table shows some 210,000 clones, with around 87% occurring only once. The receptor was isolated from a woman under 30 in good health and CMV-seropositive. The chain uses TRBV27 and TRBJ2-1, with 10 bases aligning to TRBD1. Sequencing used PBMCs. CDR3 DNA: TGTGCCAGCAGTTTACTAATAGGGGACAGGGGCTACAATGAGCAGTTCTTC. Encoded protein: CASSLLIGDRGYNEQFF.